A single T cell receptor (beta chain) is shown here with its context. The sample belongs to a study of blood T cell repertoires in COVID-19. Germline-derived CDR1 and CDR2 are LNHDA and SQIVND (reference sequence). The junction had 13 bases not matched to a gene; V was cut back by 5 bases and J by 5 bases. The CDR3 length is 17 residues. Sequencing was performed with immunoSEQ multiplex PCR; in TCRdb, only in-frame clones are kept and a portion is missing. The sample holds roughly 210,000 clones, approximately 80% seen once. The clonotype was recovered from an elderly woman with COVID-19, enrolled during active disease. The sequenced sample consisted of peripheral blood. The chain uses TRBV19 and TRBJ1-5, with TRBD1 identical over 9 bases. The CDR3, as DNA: TGTGCCAGTAGTTCCCAAGGCGGGACAGGGTTTTATCAGCCCCAGCATTTT. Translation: CASSSQGGTGFYQPQHF.